The 20 T cell receptor beta chains given below trace back to one sample, sequenced in a study of cytomegalovirus exposure and HLA in healthy donors. The PCR made use of 60 Vbeta and 13 Jbeta primers. The protocol was immunoSEQ multiplex PCR, while the TCRdb copy is restricted to in-frame clones and leaves out a portion. The repertoire holds about 76,000 clones, with 65% to 85% as singletons. The sample was PBMCs. The receptors were sampled from a man between 60 and 75 years old in good health and CMV-seropositive.

V usage is TRBV7-2 and J usage is TRBJ1-1; D is uncertain. V dropped 2 bases and J dropped 2 bases, with 9 bases sitting between them. The germline gives CDR1 SGHTA, CDR2 FQGNSA. The CDR3 covers 14 residues. CDR3 loop: CASSLTVSNTEAFF. CDR3 nucleotide sequence: TGTGCCAGCAGCTTAACCGTAAGCAACACTGAAGCTTTCTTT.

V usage is TRBV6-5 and J usage is TRBJ1-2, with 7 bases fitting TRBD1. V shed 0 bases, J shed 4 bases, and the junction held 2 bases outside the gene matches. The CDR3 extends over 14 amino acids. Looked up from germline, CDR1 is MNHEY and CDR2 is SVGAGI. The CDR3 region is CASSYSSGGYGYTF. CDR3 bases: TGTGCCAGCAGTTACTCGTCAGGGGGCTATGGCTACACCTTC.

The chain links TRBV4-2 to TRBJ2-3; tentative D call: TRBD2 (5 bases). V gave up 1 base and J gave up 4 bases, with 15 bases separating them. Germline lookup yields CDR1 LGHNA and CDR2 YNFKEQ. The CDR3 spans 16 residues. In DNA form, the CDR3 reads TGTGCCAGCAGCCAAGGAGGTGGGAGTAGCGCAGATACGCAGTATTTT. This translates into CASSQGGGSSADTQYF.

The chain couples TRBV5-1 to TRBJ2-5, with 11 bases aligning to TRBD2. CDR3 size: 16 residues. Germline loops: CDR1 SGHRS, CDR2 YFSETQ. The ends lost 3 bases at V and 5 bases at J; junction bases unmatched: 9. For the CDR3, the DNA is TGCGCCAGCAGCTCTCAGACTAGCGGGACAGGTGAGACCCAGTACTTC. Translating gives CASSSQTSGTGETQYF. The complete variable domain, with remaining parts taken from reference TRBV5-1 and TRBJ2-5, reads KAGVTQTPRYLIKTRGQQVTLSCSPISGHRSVSWYQQTPGQGLQFLFEYFSETQRNKGNFPGRFSGRQFSNSRSEMNVSTLELGDSALYLCASSSQTSGTGETQYFGPGTRLLVL.

About this clone: The sample holds other DNA sequences that translate to the same CDR3. The chain joins TRBV19 to TRBJ2-7; 9 nucleotides align to TRBD1. CDR3 size: 13 residues. CDR1 and CDR2 (germline): LNHDA, SQIVND (reference sequence). The ends lost 5 bases at V and 3 bases at J; junction bases unmatched: 2. This CDR3 reads CASSETGGYEQYF. The CDR3 nucleotides read TGTGCCAGTAGTGAGACAGGGGGCTACGAGCAGTACTTC.

This chain connects TRBV9 to TRBJ1-4; TRBD1 might be the D (5 bases). Germline V gives CDR1 SGDLS, CDR2 YYNGEE. Trimming shortened V by 2 bases and J by 4 bases, and 12 bases separated the two germline ends. The CDR3 contains 15 residues. The CDR3 loop is CASSVGHRGNEKLFF. The CDR3, as DNA: TGTGCCAGCAGCGTTGGACATAGGGGTAATGAAAAACTGTTTTTT.

The chain couples TRBV5-8 to TRBJ1-2, with a tentative D call TRBD1 (6 bases). The CDR3 is 14 amino acids. Looked up from germline, CDR1 is SGHTS and CDR2 is YDEGEE. V was clipped by 0 bases and J by 7 bases, with 13 bases between them. Here the CDR3 DNA reads TGTGCCAGCAGCTTGGTCCTCACAGGGCTTGGCTACACCTTC. Translating gives CASSLVLTGLGYTF.

The CDR3 bases are TGTGCCAGCAGCGAAGGACAGAGAACTAATGAAAAACTGTTTTTT. This codes for CASSEGQRTNEKLFF. The V gene is TRBV7-9, the J gene TRBJ1-4, with D possibly TRBD1 on 6 matching bases. Trimming removed 5 bases at V and 1 base at J, with 11 bases between. The CDR3 is 15 residues long. Per the germline V gene, CDR1 is SEHNR and CDR2 is FQNEAQ (reference sequence).

This chain connects TRBV4-1 to TRBJ2-2; D unclear. V was shortened by 1 base and J by 3 bases, with 12 bases between the two germline ends. The germline CDR1 and CDR2 sequences are MGHRA and YSYEKL. The CDR3 length is 16 residues. The CDR3 region is CASSQAPSGYTGELFF. The DNA of the CDR3 is TGCGCCAGCAGCCAAGCCCCCTCCGGGTACACCGGGGAGCTGTTTTTT.

The rearrangement joins TRBV25-1 to TRBJ2-7; 8 bases line up with TRBD1. Germline V lookup: CDR1 MGHDK, CDR2 SYGVNS. With 7 bases clipped from V and 3 bases from J, the junction kept 8 bases outside the gene matches. There are 14 residues in the CDR3. CDR3 sequence (DNA): TGTGCCAGCACTAGACAGGGGCCTTTCTACGAGCAGTACTTC. Translated, it gives CASTRQGPFYEQYF.

This chain joins TRBV6-5 and TRBJ2-7; D perhaps matches TRBD1 (6 bases). Between the trimmed V and J ends, which lost 2 bases and 1 base, there was a span of 6 bases. CDR1 is MNHEY, CDR2 SVGAGI, per germline. The CDR3 is made up of 13 amino acids. CDR3 amino acids: CASSYGQSYEQYF. DNA of the CDR3: TGTGCCAGCAGTTACGGACAGTCCTACGAGCAGTACTTC.

The V gene is TRBV29-1, the J gene TRBJ2-1, with unresolved D. Germline CDR1 SQVTM, CDR2 ANQGSEA. V was shortened by 6 bases and J by 5 bases, with 14 bases between the two germline ends. CDR3 length: 13 residues. The CDR3 DNA reads TGCAGCGTGGGTGGGCACGCCAACAATGAGCAGTTCTTC. Translation: CSVGGHANNEQFF.

The chain uses TRBV9 and TRBJ1-4; the match to TRBD1 covers 7 bases. Germline trimming cut 1 base from V and 10 bases from J; bases unmatched to any gene: 4. The germline V gene encodes CDR1 SGDLS and CDR2 YYNGEE. The CDR3 is 13 amino acids. The CDR3 protein is CASSVTGEGKLFF. CDR3 bases: TGTGCCAGCAGCGTAACAGGGGAAGGAAAACTGTTTTTT.

The chain joins TRBV7-6 to TRBJ1-5; 7 nucleotides line up with TRBD1. The CDR3 contains 16 residues. Germline V gene lookup returns CDR1 SGHVS and CDR2 FNYEAQ. The J segment lost 2 bases and the V segment lost 5 bases, leaving 9 bases of the junction unmatched. This CDR3 reads CASSPGTDLGNQPQHF. CDR3 sequence (DNA): TGTGCCAGCAGCCCAGGGACAGACTTGGGCAATCAGCCCCAGCATTTT.

The chain uses TRBV4-1 and TRBJ1-1; tentatively, D is TRBD1 (5 bases). This CDR3 has 14 amino acids. Trimming removed 3 bases from V and 6 bases from J, with 14 bases in between. Per germline, CDR1 MGHRA and CDR2 YSYEKL. The CDR3 nucleotides are TGCGCCAGCAGCCATCCCGTGGGGGGGGCTGAAGCTTTCTTT. Translated: CASSHPVGGAEAFF.

The CDR3 loop is CASSPLGAHNEQFF. CDR3 nucleotides: TGTGCCAGCAGCCCATTGGGAGCGCACAATGAGCAGTTCTTC. This chain connects TRBV9 to TRBJ2-1; a possible D gene is TRBD2 (5 bases). The CDR3 consists of 14 residues. Germline CDR1 and CDR2: SGDLS and YYNGEE. Trimming took off 4 bases at V and 5 bases at J, with 13 bases between the two ends. The entire variable domain, with the rest obtained from reference TRBV9 and TRBJ2-1, is as follows: DSGVTQTPKHLITATGQRVTLRCSPRSGDLSVYWYQQSLDQGLQFLIQYYNGEERAKGNILERFSAQQFPDLHSELNLSSLELGDSALYFCASSPLGAHNEQFFGPGTRLTVL.

The genes are TRBV5-1 and TRBJ2-7; a possible D gene is TRBD1 (5 bases). The CDR3 runs 14 residues. Germline loops: CDR1 SGHRS, CDR2 YFSETQ. Trimming left V 4 bases short and J 9 bases short, with 20 bases between. CDR3 nucleotide sequence: TGCGCCAGCAGCCTGCTCGACAGCCCCCCGGCGCAGTACTTC. Amino acids: CASSLLDSPPAQYF.

This clone was seen a handful of times. Other DNA variants within this sample encode the same CDR3. The chain recombines TRBV7-6 with TRBJ2-7, with TRBD2 matching 11 bases. The CDR3 extends over 17 amino acids. Germline assignment: CDR1 SGHVS and CDR2 FNYEAQ. With 5 bases clipped from V and 2 bases from J, the junction kept 11 bases outside the gene matches. The CDR3 DNA follows: TGTGCCAGCAGCCCCCTTTATTCGACTAGCGGGGCCTACGAGCAGTACTTC. It translates to CASSPLYSTSGAYEQYF.

This chain joins TRBV29-1 and TRBJ2-2; 7 bases map to TRBD2. J gave up 1 base and V 6 bases, and 11 bases lay outside the gene matches. CDR3 length: 16 residues. Germline CDR1 and CDR2: SQVTM and ANQGSEA. The CDR3 DNA sequence: TGCAGCGTGGAAAGGGGAACGGGGGGGAACACCGGGGAGCTGTTTTTT. Protein: CSVERGTGGNTGELFF.

The rearrangement links TRBV5-1 to TRBJ1-4; D gene ambiguous. Germline V gene data show CDR1 as SGHRS and CDR2 as YFSETQ. The CDR3 has 16 residues. The V end was cut by 2 bases, the J end by 0 bases, with 11 bases between. This chain's CDR3 is CASSFNRLATNEKLFF. The CDR3 DNA follows: TGCGCCAGCAGCTTCAACCGACTTGCAACTAATGAAAAACTGTTTTTT. Looking up the rest from reference TRBV5-1 and TRBJ1-4 gives the full variable domain: KAGVTQTPRYLIKTRGQQVTLSCSPISGHRSVSWYQQTPGQGLQFLFEYFSETQRNKGNFPGRFSGRQFSNSRSEMNVSTLELGDSALYLCASSFNRLATNEKLFFGSGTQLSVL.